Below, one T cell receptor beta chain is given with its context. Its antigen remains unknown. These data come from a study of Ad26.COV2.S vaccination and SARS-CoV-2 variants. The overall study: Once, or twice with 56 days between doses, Ad26.COV2.S was given intramuscularly.

Study-level points and caveats: Vaccinated and placebo-treated recipients had similar non-spike TCR breadth.

Treatment denoted: around 19 received Ad26.COV2.S at low or high dose, single or two shots; 5 received placebo; per-sample allocation not given. Specimens were obtained on day 63 following the first vaccine or placebo injection. Data came from immunoSEQ multiplex PCR; TCRdb stores just in-frame clones and leaves some out. The data hold some 420,000 clones, with around 87% observed a single time. The CDR3 length is 19 residues. The TCR originated in a person between 18 and 60 years old who received the Ad26.COV2.S COVID-19 vaccine or a placebo. The source was peripheral blood, collected in a trial of Ad26.COV2.S vaccine versus placebo. The V call is TRBV12-2, the J call TRBJ2-2; the tabulated D call, TRBD2, remains unverified against the DNA. TRBV12-2 is annotated as a pseudogene. CDR3 sequence reads: CASRCLIGTSGGGTGELFF. The CDR3 DNA follows: TGTGCAAGTCGCTGCCTTATCGGGACTAGCGGGGGTGGCACCGGGGAGCTGTTTTTT.